One and the same sample provided the 24 T cell receptor beta chains below, sequenced in a study of OX40 agonist ivuxolimab in advanced cancers. Repertoires were generated with immunoSEQ multiplex PCR, while TCRdb's copy carries only in-frame clones and drops some. The repertoire consists of roughly 58,000 clones, with roughly 87% occurring once and the leading ten covering about 0.75%. This sample comprised CD4+ or CD8+ T cells sorted from blood, obtained in a trial of the OX40 agonist ivuxolimab. Receptors were obtained from an adult with an advanced solid tumor such as melanoma, head and neck, liver or kidney cancer.

The chain joins TRBV5-1 to TRBJ1-5; D remains unclear. Trimming took off 0 bases at V and 7 bases at J, with 11 bases between the two ends. Per the germline V gene, CDR1 is SGHRS and CDR2 is YFSETQ. There are 14 residues in the CDR3. CDR3 sequence (DNA): TGCGCCAGCAGCTTGGACGGAGGCCGACAGCCCCAGCATTTT. This sequence encodes CASSLDGGRQPQHF.

This clone was counted a single time. V gene TRBV7-9 combines with J gene TRBJ1-4; D gene ambiguous. The CDR3 length is 14 residues. Germline CDR1 SEHNR, CDR2 FQNEAQ (reference sequence). The V gene lost 1 base and the J gene lost 0 bases, with 3 bases spanning the gap. In DNA form, the CDR3 reads TGTGCCAGCAGCTTAGGGGCAACTAATGAAAAACTGTTTTTT. It specifies CASSLGATNEKLFF.

This clone was seen once. The CDR3, as DNA: TGTGCCAGCAGCGCTTCAACAGGGAGCACCGGGGAGCTGTTTTTT. Translating gives CASSASTGSTGELFF. This chain links TRBV9 with TRBJ2-2; TRBD1 is a possible D gene (6 bases). The CDR3 covers 15 residues. Trimming pared 3 bases from V and 4 bases from J, leaving 13 bases between. The germline V gene encodes CDR1 SGDLS and CDR2 YYNGEE.

The chain joins TRBV7-6 to TRBJ2-3; a possible D gene is TRBD2 (6 bases). From germline, CDR1 is SGHVS and CDR2 FNYEAQ. This CDR3 is 15 amino acids long. V gave up 5 bases and J gave up 2 bases, with 14 bases separating them. The CDR3 sequence is CASSNPGLTTDTQYF. The CDR3 bases are TGTGCCAGCAGCAACCCGGGACTTACCACAGATACGCAGTATTTT.

The V call is TRBV5-1, the J call TRBJ2-3, with TRBD2 matching over 8 bases. The V gene end was trimmed by 0 bases and the J gene end by 5 bases; junction bases not matched to a gene: 2. This CDR3 region has 14 residues. Germline V gives CDR1 SGHRS, CDR2 YFSETQ. The CDR3 loop reads CASSLGAGEDTQYF. The CDR3 DNA sequence: TGCGCCAGCAGCTTGGGAGCGGGGGAAGATACGCAGTATTTT. Together with reference TRBV5-1 and TRBJ2-3, the CDR3 gives the full variable domain: KAGVTQTPRYLIKTRGQQVTLSCSPISGHRSVSWYQQTPGQGLQFLFEYFSETQRNKGNFPGRFSGRQFSNSRSEMNVSTLELGDSALYLCASSLGAGEDTQYFGPGTRLTVL.

The V call is TRBV5-1, the J call TRBJ2-2; D unclear. Germline V gives CDR1 SGHRS, CDR2 YFSETQ. V shed 0 bases and J shed 1 base, with 4 bases lying between them. The CDR3 is made up of 14 amino acids. CDR3 residues: CASSLGQNTGELFF. CDR3 DNA sequence: TGCGCCAGCAGCTTGGGGCAGAACACCGGGGAGCTGTTTTTT.

CDR3 coding DNA: TGTGCCAGCCGGCAGGGGGCTGGGAACTATGGCTACACCTTC. Translating it yields CASRQGAGNYGYTF. The chain has TRBV19 and TRBJ1-2; TRBD1 matches 8 bases. The trim removed 9 bases at V and 2 bases at J, leaving 8 bases unmatched. CDR1 is LNHDA, CDR2 SQIVND, per germline (reference sequence). The length of the CDR3 is 14 residues.

The chain combines TRBV11-2 with TRBJ2-1; 8 nucleotides line up with TRBD2. The germline V gene has CDR1 SGHAT and CDR2 FQNNGV. The V segment lost 1 base and the J segment 7 bases; nucleotides outside the gene matches: 15. The CDR3 covers 18 residues. CDR3 bases: TGTGCCAGCAGCTTAGCCCCTCCTGGGGCGGGAGGCGTAAATGAGCAGTTCTTC. Translating gives CASSLAPPGAGGVNEQFF. The full variable domain, in which reference TRBV11-2 and TRBJ2-1 provide the parts outside the CDR3, is EAGVAQSPRYKIIEKRQSVAFWCNPISGHATLYWYQQILGQGPKLLIQFQNNGVVDDSQLPKDRFSAERLKGVDSTLKIQPAKLEDSAVYLCASSLAPPGAGGVNEQFFGPGTRLTVL.

The chain joins TRBV7-8 to TRBJ2-6; D is undetermined. Germline-derived CDR1 and CDR2 are SGHVS and FQNEAQ. V gave up 5 bases and J gave up 0 bases, with 14 bases separating them. This CDR3 comprises 17 residues. The CDR3 nucleotides read TGTGCCAGCAGCCAACGGGTCGAACTCTCTGGGGCCAACGTCCTGACTTTC. As protein: CASSQRVELSGANVLTF. The entire variable domain, with the rest obtained from reference TRBV7-8 and TRBJ2-6, is as follows: GAGVSQSPRYKVAKRGQDVALRCDPISGHVSLFWYQQALGQGPEFLTYFQNEAQLDKSGLPSDRFFAERPEGSVSTLKIQRTQQEDSAVYLCASSQRVELSGANVLTFGAGSRLTVL.

This chain uses TRBV5-1 with TRBJ2-3; no firm D call. Trimming removed 4 bases at V and 6 bases at J, with 15 bases between. The CDR3 has 14 residues. CDR1 SGHRS and CDR2 YFSETQ come from the germline V gene. CDR3 sequence: CASSPGRQRDTQYF. As DNA, the CDR3 is TGCGCCAGCAGCCCTGGACGGCAGCGCGATACGCAGTATTTT.

The chain is built from TRBV7-3 and TRBJ2-2; TRBD2 is a possible D gene (6 bases). Germline lookup yields CDR1 SGHTA and CDR2 FQGTGA. The CDR3 runs to 14 residues. Trimming stripped 6 bases from V and 6 bases from J, with 14 bases between. The CDR3 bases are TGTGCCAGCAGACCCGGGCCGGGGGCCGGGGAGCTGTTTTTT. This gives the protein CASRPGPGAGELFF.

This chain uses TRBV19 with TRBJ2-1; D may be TRBD2 (7 bases). In germline, CDR1 is LNHDA, CDR2 SQIVND (reference sequence). Deletions cut 8 bases from V and 5 bases from J, with 16 bases between. CDR3 length: 14 residues. CDR3 DNA: TGTGCCAGTTTGGGCGGGGGCGTAGACAATGAGCAGTTCTTC. It codes for CASLGGGVDNEQFF.

V usage is TRBV7-9 and J usage is TRBJ2-1; D unclear. Trimming pared 1 base from V and 9 bases from J, leaving 4 bases between. CDR1 SEHNR and CDR2 FQNEAQ come from the germline V gene (reference sequence). This CDR3 has 11 residues. CDR3 coding DNA: TGTGCCAGCAGCTTAGAGGGTGAGCAGTTCTTC. Its protein is CASSLEGEQFF.

Here the CDR3 reads CASSLVGSDASGAVEQFF. The CDR3, as DNA: TGCGCCAGCAGCTTGGTTGGGAGTGACGCCTCCGGGGCGGTTGAGCAGTTCTTC. This rearrangement joins TRBV5-1 to TRBJ2-1, with D possibly called TRBD1 or TRBD2 (5 bases each). Germline CDR1 reads SGHRS; CDR2 reads YFSETQ. The CDR3 has 18 residues. V shed 0 bases and J shed 9 bases, with 25 bases lying between them.

The V and J genes are TRBV23-1 and TRBJ2-5; D could derive from TRBD1 or TRBD2 (5 bases each). TRBV23-1 counts as an open reading frame of uncertain function. The CDR3 has 15 amino acids. With 4 bases removed from V and 7 bases from J, the gap between germline ends came to 19 bases. This chain's CDR3 is CASSPVGTPVGTQYF. CDR3 DNA sequence: TGCGCCAGCAGTCCAGTCGGGACCCCGGTTGGGACCCAGTACTTC.

V usage is TRBV5-1 and J usage is TRBJ2-7; 8 bases match TRBD1. V lost 3 bases, J lost 5 bases, and 7 bases stayed unmatched. The germline CDR1 and CDR2 sequences are SGHRS and YFSETQ. The CDR3 spans 14 residues. CDR3 residues: CASSSWTGSNEQYF. Written as DNA, the CDR3 is TGCGCCAGCAGCTCCTGGACAGGGTCCAACGAGCAGTACTTC.

This clone was counted only a few times. V usage is TRBV20-1 and J usage is TRBJ1-3; no firm D call. Germline V gene data show CDR1 as DFQATT and CDR2 as SNEGSKA (reference sequence). There are 11 residues in the CDR3. The ends were cut back, 6 bases at V and 10 bases at J, with 13 bases in the middle. Written as DNA, the CDR3 is TGCAGTGCACGGGAGTCCGGGACCATATATTTT. Translation: CSARESGTIYF.

On this clone itself: Distinct nucleotide sequences in the sample also encode this CDR3. The chain couples TRBV6-1 to TRBJ1-2; D is undetermined. The CDR3 runs to 12 residues. Germline CDR1 is MNHNS and CDR2 is SASEGT. V dropped 6 bases and J dropped 2 bases, with 7 bases sitting between them. The CDR3 is CASRRPNYGYTF. The DNA for the CDR3 is TGTGCCAGCAGAAGGCCAAACTATGGCTACACCTTC.

This sequence joins TRBV6-5 and TRBJ2-7; 8 bases map to TRBD1. This CDR3 region has 13 residues. The germline CDR1 and CDR2 sequences are MNHEY and SVGAGI. J lost 7 bases, V lost 6 bases, and 8 bases had no gene match. CDR3 nucleotides: TGTGCCAGCAGCACGGACAGGGCTAGGGAGCAGTACTTC. Protein: CASSTDRAREQYF.

The CDR3, as DNA: TGTGCCAGCCAGGACAGGGGGGGTGGCTACACCTTC. This codes for CASQDRGGGYTF. The chain recombines TRBV7-9 with TRBJ1-2; 10 positions agree with TRBD1. The CDR3 runs to 12 residues. V shed 8 bases and J 7 bases; nucleotides not matched to a gene: 4. Germline values: CDR1 SEHNR, CDR2 FQNEAQ (reference sequence).

The chain has TRBV29-1 and TRBJ2-7, with 8 bases fitting TRBD2. V lost 4 bases and J lost 6; bases outside the gene matches: 5. Germline V lookup: CDR1 SQVTM, CDR2 ANQGSEA. The CDR3 contains 12 residues. The CDR3 spells CSVAREGREQYF. Written as DNA, the CDR3 is TGCAGCGTTGCTCGGGAGGGCCGCGAGCAGTACTTC.

This clone was seen just once. The V gene is TRBV7-8, the J gene TRBJ1-1; D ambiguous. Between the trimmed V and J ends, which lost 3 bases and 5 bases, there was a span of 19 bases. The V gene's germline CDR1 is SGHVS and CDR2 FQNEAQ. The CDR3 extends over 16 amino acids. The CDR3 nucleotides are TGTGCCAGCAGCTTTAAATCCGGGCCCTACAAGACTGAAGCTTTCTTT. Amino acids: CASSFKSGPYKTEAFF. The whole variable domain, remainder taken from reference TRBV7-8 and TRBJ1-1, is GAGVSQSPRYKVAKRGQDVALRCDPISGHVSLFWYQQALGQGPEFLTYFQNEAQLDKSGLPSDRFFAERPEGSVSTLKIQRTQQEDSAVYLCASSFKSGPYKTEAFFGQGTRLTVV.

Notes on this clone: Other DNA variants within this sample encode the same CDR3. The V gene is TRBV6-5, the J gene TRBJ2-7; tentatively, D is TRBD2 (5 bases). V was shortened by 2 bases and J by 0 bases, with 11 bases between the two germline ends. CDR1 is MNHEY, CDR2 SVGAGI, per germline. The CDR3 runs to 15 residues. CDR3 region: CASSYGAASSYEQYF. The CDR3 nucleotides are TGTGCCAGCAGTTACGGAGCGGCGAGCTCCTACGAGCAGTACTTC.

The chain carries TRBV28 and TRBJ2-7; 7 positions match TRBD2. Trimming cost V 7 bases and J 2 bases; bases outside gene matches: 5. The CDR3 is made up of 13 amino acids. Germline V CDR1 and CDR2: MDHEN, SYDVKM. The CDR3 reads CASTTGGTYEQYF. CDR3 in DNA: TGTGCCAGCACAACGGGGGGTACCTACGAGCAGTACTTC.